This TCR beta chain is from a study of blood T cell repertoires in COVID-19. Study overall: The United States, Italy and Spain were the sources of the acute and convalescent COVID-19 samples. Sample material is recorded as cDNA or gDNA derived from T cells, B-cell-depleted T cells, or PBMCs.

Per the germline V gene, CDR1 is MDHEN and CDR2 is SYDVKM. There are 15 residues in the CDR3. V dropped 5 bases and J dropped 0; count of bases not matched to a gene: 4. Original methodology: Quantification of nucleated cells was approximated via reference gene primer amplification. Some clones are missing from TCRdb's copy, which holds only in-frame ones; the method was immunoSEQ multiplex PCR. From that table come the V and J calls and clone size; the DNA was used to work out D and trimming. The sample lists 250,000 to 400,000 clones, around 88% occurring once. While infection was still active, Seattle patients were enrolled and then followed longitudinally.

The receptor was derived from a woman aged 25 to 45 with COVID-19, enrolled during active disease. The rearrangement joins TRBV28 to TRBJ1-2, with 9 positions matching TRBD1. The sequenced material came from peripheral blood. DNA of the CDR3: TGTGCCAGCAGTGGTGACAGGGGGGCTAACTATGGCTACACCTTC. It specifies CASSGDRGANYGYTF.